The 3 T cell receptor beta chains in this list originate from one sample, sequenced in a study of graft-versus-host responses after intestinal transplantation. Sequencing used immunoSEQ multiplex PCR; TCRdb keeps in-frame clones, though not all of them. The sample contains roughly 70,000 clones, over 85% of which appear only once. The sample consisted of bone marrow, taken less than 750 days after intestinal transplantation. The receptors derive from a human patient who received an intestinal transplant, so some T cells may come from the graft donor.

The V gene is TRBV6-6, the J gene TRBJ2-1; D perhaps matches TRBD1 (6 bases). CDR3 length equals 14 residues. Germline values: CDR1 MNHNY, CDR2 SVGAGI (reference sequence). V lost 2 bases, J lost 5 bases, and 10 bases lay in between. CDR3 in amino acids: CASSYGGPNNEQFF. The CDR3 nucleotides read TGTGCCAGCAGTTACGGGGGCCCCAACAATGAGCAGTTCTTC.

This rearrangement joins TRBV5-6 to TRBJ2-5; 12 bases align to TRBD2. Germline V gene lookup returns CDR1 SGHDT and CDR2 YYEEEE. V shed 6 bases, J shed 5 bases, and the junction held 11 bases outside the gene matches. The CDR3 covers 16 residues. The CDR3 DNA is TGTGCCAGCACCCCTACGACTAGCGGGGGTTCGGAGACCCAGTACTTC. Amino acid sequence: CASTPTTSGGSETQYF.

The CDR3 region is CASSLGVGNEQFF. In DNA form, the CDR3 reads TGTGCCAGCAGCTTGGGGGTGGGCAATGAGCAGTTCTTC. This chain connects TRBV5-6 to TRBJ2-1; D call uncertain. V lost 0 bases and J lost 6, with 7 bases in between. The germline gives CDR1 SGHDT, CDR2 YYEEEE. This CDR3 comprises 13 residues.